A selection of T cell receptor beta chains follows, all from one sample in a study of blood T cell repertoires in COVID-19. Sequencing was performed with immunoSEQ multiplex PCR; in TCRdb, only in-frame clones are kept and a portion is missing. The sample includes about 380,000 clones, 90% of them seen just once. Sequencing was done on a sample of peripheral blood. The receptors come from a man aged 18 to 29 with active or convalescent COVID-19. Both conserved end residues are trimmed from each CDR3. Fields, in order: J gene, V gene, CDR3 protein.

j_call: TRBJ1-1
v_call: TRBV4-1
cdr3_aa: ASSTQGLAEAF

j_call: TRBJ1-3
v_call: TRBV6-5
cdr3_aa: ASEGDTIY

j_call: TRBJ1-1
v_call: TRBV19
cdr3_aa: ASSTRGTTEAF

j_call: TRBJ1-1
v_call: TRBV4-2
cdr3_aa: ASSQDDRRNTEAF

j_call: TRBJ2-3
v_call: TRBV28
cdr3_aa: ASSSTSGKTDTQY

j_call: TRBJ2-1
v_call: TRBV19
cdr3_aa: ASSIGTRGTYNEQF

j_call: TRBJ1-4
v_call: TRBV27
cdr3_aa: ASSLSSGWVEKLF

j_call: TRBJ2-3
v_call: TRBV4-2
cdr3_aa: ASSQINRYTDTQY

j_call: TRBJ1-1
v_call: TRBV7-2
cdr3_aa: ASSLSGGVGTEAF

j_call: TRBJ1-5
v_call: TRBV5-6
cdr3_aa: ASSVRDTGCPQPQH

j_call: TRBJ1-4
v_call: TRBV5-6
cdr3_aa: ASSSDRGEKLF

j_call: TRBJ1-1
v_call: TRBV10-3
cdr3_aa: AISGTVNTEAF

j_call: TRBJ1-5
v_call: TRBV6-5
cdr3_aa: ASSPMSVNNQPQH

j_call: TRBJ1-2
v_call: TRBV24-1
cdr3_aa: ATSDFSGGIYGYT

j_call: TRBJ1-4
v_call: TRBV5-1
cdr3_aa: ASSLGPPGQGGEKLF

j_call: TRBJ1-6
v_call: TRBV19
cdr3_aa: ASSFGGGGFSPLH

j_call: TRBJ1-6
v_call: TRBV19
cdr3_aa: ASKTGGVSPLH

j_call: TRBJ2-1
v_call: TRBV29-1
cdr3_aa: SVEDFLENNEQF

j_call: TRBJ2-2
v_call: TRBV30
cdr3_aa: AWSLVGVLSGELF

j_call: TRBJ1-5
v_call: TRBV2
cdr3_aa: ASSEESGVGQPQH

j_call: TRBJ2-5
v_call: TRBV14
cdr3_aa: ASSQPETQYQETQY

j_call: TRBJ2-7
v_call: TRBV9
cdr3_aa: ASSVGGTGLYEQY

j_call: TRBJ1-2
v_call: TRBV19
cdr3_aa: ASFPGQTAYGYT

j_call: TRBJ2-2
v_call: TRBV7-3
cdr3_aa: ASSLSQGSIGELF

j_call: TRBJ1-6
v_call: TRBV5-6
cdr3_aa: ASSFQGAYNSPLH

j_call: TRBJ1-2
v_call: TRBV4-1
cdr3_aa: ASSQTGNYGYT

j_call: TRBJ2-5
v_call: TRBV6-5
cdr3_aa: ASRTLARETQY

j_call: TRBJ2-7
v_call: TRBV27
cdr3_aa: ASSFRSSGAYEQY

j_call: TRBJ2-1
v_call: TRBV19
cdr3_aa: ASSGGREYNEQF

j_call: TRBJ1-1
v_call: TRBV19
cdr3_aa: ASSPGLIGEAF

j_call: TRBJ1-4
v_call: TRBV20-1
cdr3_aa: SASAGATNEKLF

j_call: TRBJ1-4
v_call: TRBV5-1
cdr3_aa: ASSLALSTNEKLF

j_call: TRBJ2-2
v_call: TRBV30
cdr3_aa: AWSTRQGLPGELF

j_call: TRBJ1-1
v_call: TRBV5-1
cdr3_aa: ASSRTGATEAF

j_call: TRBJ1-3
v_call: TRBV15
cdr3_aa: ATSRGQGKNTIY

j_call: TRBJ1-5
v_call: TRBV5-1
cdr3_aa: ASSFEGSINQPQH

j_call: TRBJ2-5
v_call: TRBV4-2
cdr3_aa: ASSQQGAGETQY

j_call: TRBJ1-2
v_call: TRBV18
cdr3_aa: ASSPDRGRGYT

j_call: TRBJ2-7
v_call: TRBV14
cdr3_aa: ASSQQTASSYEQY

j_call: TRBJ2-5
v_call: TRBV9
cdr3_aa: ASSVGGQGRETQY

j_call: TRBJ2-7
v_call: TRBV5-5
cdr3_aa: ASSYWTGPSYEQY

j_call: TRBJ2-3
v_call: TRBV6-2/TRBV6-3
cdr3_aa: ASSAPSGWNGIDTQY

j_call: TRBJ2-2
v_call: TRBV4-3
cdr3_aa: ASSQDPAGAPGELF